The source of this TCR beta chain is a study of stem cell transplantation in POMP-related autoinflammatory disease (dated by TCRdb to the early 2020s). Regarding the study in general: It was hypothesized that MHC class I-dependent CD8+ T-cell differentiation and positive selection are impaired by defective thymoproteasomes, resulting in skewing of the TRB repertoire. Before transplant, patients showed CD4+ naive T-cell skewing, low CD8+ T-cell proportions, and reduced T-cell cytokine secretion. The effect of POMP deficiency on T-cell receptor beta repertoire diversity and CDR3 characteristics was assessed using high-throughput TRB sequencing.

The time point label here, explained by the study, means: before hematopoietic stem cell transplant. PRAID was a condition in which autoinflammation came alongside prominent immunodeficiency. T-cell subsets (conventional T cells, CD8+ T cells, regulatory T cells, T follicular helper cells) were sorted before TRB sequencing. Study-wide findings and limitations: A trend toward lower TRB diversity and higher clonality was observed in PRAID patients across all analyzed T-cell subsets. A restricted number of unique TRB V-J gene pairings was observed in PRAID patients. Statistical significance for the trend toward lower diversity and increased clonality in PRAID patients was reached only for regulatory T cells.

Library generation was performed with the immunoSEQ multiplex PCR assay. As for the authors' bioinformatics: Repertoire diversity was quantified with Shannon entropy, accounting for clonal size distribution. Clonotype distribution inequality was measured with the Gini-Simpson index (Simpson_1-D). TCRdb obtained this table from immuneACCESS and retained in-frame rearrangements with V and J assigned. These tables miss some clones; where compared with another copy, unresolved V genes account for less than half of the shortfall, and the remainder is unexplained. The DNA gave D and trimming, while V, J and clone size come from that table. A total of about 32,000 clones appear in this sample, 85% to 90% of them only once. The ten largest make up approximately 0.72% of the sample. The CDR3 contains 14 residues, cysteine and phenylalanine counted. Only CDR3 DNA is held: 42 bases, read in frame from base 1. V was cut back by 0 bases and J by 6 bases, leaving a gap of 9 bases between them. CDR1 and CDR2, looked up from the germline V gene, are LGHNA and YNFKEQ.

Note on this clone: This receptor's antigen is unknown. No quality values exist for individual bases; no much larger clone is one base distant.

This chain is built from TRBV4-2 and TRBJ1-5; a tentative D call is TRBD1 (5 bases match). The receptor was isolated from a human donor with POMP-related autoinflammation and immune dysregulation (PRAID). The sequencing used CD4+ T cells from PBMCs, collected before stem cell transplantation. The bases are TGTGCCAGCAGCCAAGATACGGGGACTCAGCCCCAGCATTTT. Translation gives CASSQDTGTQPQHF.